What follows are 23 T cell receptor beta chains derived from one specimen sequenced in a study of blood T cell repertoires in COVID-19. TCRdb's table, derived via immunoSEQ multiplex PCR, lists solely in-frame clones and lacks some. The sample has about 280,000 clones, 89% seen once. Sequencing used peripheral blood. Receptor source: a man between 45 and 60 years old with acute or convalescent COVID-19.

This chain links TRBV6-6 with TRBJ1-1; 11 bases are a match to TRBD1. Trimming at V came to 7 bases and at J to 3 bases, leaving 7 bases not matched to a gene. CDR1 and CDR2 (germline): MNHNY, SVGAGI (reference sequence). The CDR3 extends over 15 amino acids. CDR3 coding DNA: TGTGCCAGCACTTCCCGGGACAGGGGGGACACTGAAGCTTTCTTT. Translated, it gives CASTSRDRGDTEAFF.

This rearrangement joins TRBV2 to TRBJ1-5, with D perhaps TRBD1 (5 bases). The CDR3 runs 15 residues. Germline lookup yields CDR1 SNHLY and CDR2 FYNNEI. V shed 5 bases and J shed 4 bases, with 15 bases lying between them. The CDR3 reads CASSWDARGNQPQHF. The CDR3 coding sequence is TGTGCCAGCAGTTGGGACGCGCGGGGTAATCAGCCCCAGCATTTT.

The chain is built from TRBV9 and TRBJ2-4; D is possibly TRBD2 (5 bases). Germline V gene data show CDR1 as SGDLS and CDR2 as YYNGEE. This CDR3 is built from 15 residues. V lost 0 bases to trimming and J lost 10 bases, with 17 bases between them. The CDR3 reads CASSVVSGNGVIQYF. As DNA, the CDR3 is TGTGCCAGCAGCGTAGTATCGGGCAACGGGGTGATTCAGTACTTC.

The rearrangement uses TRBV6-5 and TRBJ1-5; 7 positions match TRBD1. The CDR3 sequence is 14 residues long. Trimming cost V 6 bases and J 2 bases; bases outside gene matches: 4. From germline, CDR1 is MNHEY and CDR2 SVGAGI. The CDR3 DNA is TGTGCCAGCAGCCGCGGACAGGGCAATCAGCCCCAGCATTTT. As protein: CASSRGQGNQPQHF.

The chain uses TRBV7-9 and TRBJ2-2; TRBD2 is a possible D gene (5 bases). V lost 5 bases, J lost 5 bases, and 15 bases lay in between. The CDR3 loop spans 15 amino acids. Per the germline V gene, CDR1 is SEHNR and CDR2 is FQNEAQ (reference sequence). The CDR3 region is CASSPGPERTGELFF. The CDR3 region has the DNA TGTGCCAGCAGCCCGGGCCCCGAGCGGACCGGGGAGCTGTTTTTT.

V gene TRBV5-4 combines with J gene TRBJ1-4; TRBD1 aligns across 7 bases. The V gene end was trimmed by 4 bases and the J gene end by 7 bases; junction bases not matched to a gene: 7. The CDR3 sequence is 14 residues long. Germline assignment: CDR1 SGHNT and CDR2 YYREEE (reference sequence). This CDR3 reads CASSASDRAEKLFF. CDR3 in DNA: TGTGCCAGCAGCGCTTCAGACAGGGCTGAAAAACTGTTTTTT.

CDR3 bases: TGTGCCAGCAGTTACTCGGGCTATGGGAGGTACGAGCAGTACTTC. Translating it yields CASSYSGYGRYEQYF. The chain combines TRBV6-2 or TRBV6-3 with TRBJ2-7, with D perhaps TRBD2 (6 bases). Per germline, CDR1 MNHEY and CDR2 SVGEGT. Trimming cost V 0 bases and J 4 bases, with 13 bases left between them. The CDR3 consists of 15 residues.

The CDR3 region is CASSPQRGLNTEAFF. For the CDR3, the DNA is TGTGCCAGCAGCCCCCAACGGGGGTTGAACACTGAAGCTTTCTTT. V and J are TRBV4-2 and TRBJ1-1, with D possibly being TRBD1 (5 bases). V was pared by 4 bases and J by 0 bases, with 12 bases between. Germline CDR1 is LGHNA and CDR2 is YNFKEQ. The CDR3 loop spans 15 amino acids.

The J gene is TRBJ2-7, the V gene TRBV28, with 7 bases fitting TRBD2. Germline V gene lookup returns CDR1 MDHEN and CDR2 SYDVKM. V dropped 5 bases and J dropped 2; count of bases not matched to a gene: 6. The CDR3 spans 14 residues. In DNA, the CDR3 is TGTGCCAGCAGTCTAGGACGGGGGGCCTACGAGCAGTACTTC. Residues: CASSLGRGAYEQYF.

The chain employs TRBV5-5 and TRBJ2-5, with D perhaps TRBD1 (5 bases). This CDR3 is 12 amino acids long. Trimming shortened V by 0 bases and J by 7 bases, and 7 bases separated the two germline ends. From germline, CDR1 is SGHKS and CDR2 YYEKEE (reference sequence). CDR3: CASSLEGVTQYF. CDR3 DNA: TGTGCCAGCAGCTTGGAAGGGGTGACCCAGTACTTC.

The rearrangement joins TRBV19 to TRBJ2-1; 8 bases are shared with TRBD2. This CDR3 region has 15 residues. V lost 3 bases and J lost 8; bases outside the gene matches: 9. Germline-derived CDR1 and CDR2 are LNHDA and SQIVND (reference sequence). CDR3 protein: CASSMGSGGWDEQFF. For the CDR3, the DNA is TGTGCCAGTAGTATGGGGAGCGGGGGTTGGGATGAGCAGTTCTTC.

The gene calls are TRBV14 and TRBJ2-3; TRBD2 aligns across 13 bases. Germline CDR1 reads SGHDN; CDR2 reads FVKESK. V trimming: 4 bases; J trimming: 3 bases; junction bases outside the gene matches: 4. The CDR3 runs to 16 residues. CDR3 region: CASSRGLAGSTDTQYF. For the CDR3, the DNA is TGTGCCAGCAGCCGGGGACTAGCGGGGTCGACAGATACGCAGTATTTT.

The rearrangement joins TRBV14 to TRBJ2-7; no definite D call. V lost 0 bases and J 12 bases, leaving 15 bases between the germline ends. There are 13 residues in the CDR3. Germline V gene sequence: CDR1 SGHDN, CDR2 FVKESK. The CDR3 DNA reads as TGTGCCAGCAGCCAAGACGTATGGGCAGACCCGTACTTC. This translates into CASSQDVWADPYF.

The rearrangement uses TRBV19 and TRBJ2-1; maybe TRBD1 (5 bases). The CDR3 consists of 13 residues. Germline V gives CDR1 LNHDA, CDR2 SQIVND (reference sequence). V was shortened by 10 bases and J by 11 bases, with 21 bases between the two germline ends. CDR3 in DNA: TGTGCCACTGCGGACACGGCACGTCCTAAGCAGTTCTTC. It is translated as CATADTARPKQFF.

The rearrangement links TRBV7-8 to TRBJ1-3; D is ambiguous. This CDR3 comprises 16 residues. Looked up from germline, CDR1 is SGHVS and CDR2 is FQNEAQ. V was cut by 5 bases and J by 2 bases, with 16 bases left in between. DNA for the CDR3: TGTGCCAGCAGCCCGACGGAGGGAATGGCTGGAAACACCATATATTTT. It is translated as CASSPTEGMAGNTIYF.

The chain has TRBV20-1 and TRBJ1-1; D is uncertain. In germline, CDR1 is DFQATT, CDR2 SNEGSKA (reference sequence). CDR3 length: 13 residues. The germline V and J ends were trimmed by 3 bases and 0 bases, with 8 bases remaining between them. CDR3 amino acids: CSASINLNTEAFF. The DNA for the CDR3 is TGCAGTGCTAGTATAAATCTGAACACTGAAGCTTTCTTT.

The chain is built from TRBV30 and TRBJ2-7, with D perhaps TRBD2 (5 bases). Trimming removed 4 bases from V and 2 bases from J, with 18 bases in between. This CDR3 contains 15 residues. Germline CDR1 GTSNPN, CDR2 SVGIG (reference sequence). CDR3 amino acids: CAWTPPDFGAYEQYF. CDR3 DNA: TGTGCCTGGACCCCCCCTGACTTCGGGGCCTACGAGCAGTACTTC.

This chain uses TRBV19 with TRBJ1-2, with TRBD1 matching over 8 bases. Germline V gene sequence: CDR1 LNHDA, CDR2 SQIVND (reference sequence). Unmatched junction bases numbered 8, after V lost 4 bases and J lost 4 bases. The CDR3 length is 15 residues. CDR3 region: CASSTATGASYGYTF. The CDR3 nucleotides read TGTGCCAGTAGTACCGCGACAGGGGCCTCCTATGGCTACACCTTC.

J is TRBJ1-6 and V is TRBV2; D uncertain. This CDR3 is built from 14 residues. Germline V gives CDR1 SNHLY, CDR2 FYNNEI. V was cut by 6 bases and J by 18 bases, with 24 bases left in between. The CDR3 reads CASRADLSGITAHF. The CDR3 DNA sequence: TGTGCCAGCAGGGCCGACCTGAGCGGGATAACAGCCCACTTT.

This clone turned up a few times. The gene calls are TRBV7-8 and TRBJ1-5, with TRBD1 identical over 7 bases. J lost 6 bases, V lost 4 bases, and 9 bases had no gene match. In germline, CDR1 is SGHVS, CDR2 FQNEAQ. The CDR3 spans 15 residues. CDR3 protein: CASSSRGTRGQPQHF. The CDR3 DNA is TGTGCCAGCAGCTCCAGGGGGACAAGGGGTCAGCCCCAGCATTTT. Supplemented by reference TRBV7-8 and TRBJ1-5, the full variable domain reads GAGVSQSPRYKVAKRGQDVALRCDPISGHVSLFWYQQALGQGPEFLTYFQNEAQLDKSGLPSDRFFAERPEGSVSTLKIQRTQQEDSAVYLCASSSRGTRGQPQHFGDGTRLSIL.

The rearrangement uses TRBV30 and TRBJ1-2; 7 nucleotides line up with TRBD1. This CDR3 has 13 residues. Germline V gene sequence: CDR1 GTSNPN, CDR2 SVGIG (reference sequence). The V segment lost 0 bases and the J segment 4 bases; nucleotides outside the gene matches: 2. In nucleotides, the CDR3 is TGTGCCTGGAGTGTAGGGGACAGCTATGGCTACACCTTC. Amino acids: CAWSVGDSYGYTF.

The chain is built from TRBV5-5 and TRBJ2-1; 8 bases are a match to TRBD2. V dropped 6 bases and J dropped 4; count of bases not matched to a gene: 12. The CDR3 runs 16 residues. The germline V gene encodes CDR1 SGHKS and CDR2 YYEKEE (reference sequence). In DNA, the CDR3 is TGTGCCAGCACCCTGGGCCGAGAGCGGGGGTACAATGAGCAGTTCTTC. This gives the protein CASTLGRERGYNEQFF.

The chain carries TRBV6-6 and TRBJ2-5; D might be TRBD1 (7 bases). Between the trimmed V and J ends, which lost 5 bases and 4 bases, there was a span of 23 bases. Germline CDR1 is MNHNY and CDR2 is SVGAGI (reference sequence). The CDR3 covers 17 residues. The CDR3 DNA sequence: TGTGCCAGCAGTCCCCGTTGGTCAGGGGGGCATTCAGAGACCCAGTACTTC. Its protein product is CASSPRWSGGHSETQYF.